This T cell receptor beta chain was recovered during a study of regulatory T cells in long-lasting Graves disease. Looking at the study overall: Disease was considered persistent Graves' disease after over 5 years of antithyroid drugs (with positive TSH receptor antibodies).

This clonotype has just one count. Germline CDR1 reads SQVTM; CDR2 reads ANQGSEA. V gave up 5 bases and J gave up 2 bases, with 12 bases separating them. This CDR3 comprises 13 residues. Time point meaning: persistent/refractory GD, antithyroid drugs over 5 years with positive TRAb. RNA extracted from PBMCs served as the sequencing template. Assembly of TCR beta libraries relied on iRepertoire HTBI primers together with Arm-PCR of CDR3 regions. TCRdb fed the multiplex PCR reads into MiXCR, producing one record per CDR3 protein. Among some 470,000 distinct CDR3 sequences listed, around a fifth were seen once.

This receptor was obtained from a female donor with Graves disease. This chain uses TRBV29-1 with TRBJ1-2; possibly TRBD1 for D (5 bases). The sample here was peripheral blood mononuclear cells (PBMCs), taken when the disease was refractory, from a patient treated with antithyroid drugs. The CDR3 loop is CSVLDSSNYGYTF. CDR3 in DNA: TGCAGCGTTTTAGACAGTTCAAACTATGGCTACACCTTC. The variable domain in full, with the rest retrieved from reference TRBV29-1 and TRBJ1-2, is SAVISQKPSRDICQRGTSLTIQCQVDSQVTMMFWYRQQPGQSLTLIATANQGSEATYESGFVIDKFPISRPNLTFSTLTVSNMSPEDSSIYLCSVLDSSNYGYTFGSGTRLTVV.